Described below is a single T cell receptor beta chain sequence and its context. Its target is not known. These data are taken from a study of radiotherapy plus CTLA-4 blockade in lung cancer. Study-wide results and caveats: Strongest reported response predictors: early blood clone changes and post-radiation interferon-beta. Expansion of tumor-derived TCR clones was observed in blood after radiotherapy plus ipilimumab.

Assay: immunoSEQ multiplex PCR; the TCRdb copy retains only in-frame clones and omits some. The data contain approximately 40,000 clones, about three quarters of them singletons. CDR1 is MNHNS, CDR2 SASEGT, per germline. The CDR3 length is 15 residues. V dropped 3 bases and J dropped 0 bases, with 12 bases sitting between them. Focal radiation plus CTLA-4 blockade with ipilimumab was given to patients with chemo-refractory metastatic non-small-cell lung cancer. The chain couples TRBV6-1 to TRBJ2-7; possibly TRBD2 for D (6 bases). This material consisted of peripheral blood, taken from a patient treated with radiotherapy plus ipilimumab. The receptor was isolated from a human donor with non-small cell lung cancer who had stable disease on radiotherapy plus ipilimumab. CDR3 DNA: TGTGCCAGCAGTGAGATCCCCGGGAGCTCCTACGAGCAGTACGTC. It codes for CASSEIPGSSYEQYV.